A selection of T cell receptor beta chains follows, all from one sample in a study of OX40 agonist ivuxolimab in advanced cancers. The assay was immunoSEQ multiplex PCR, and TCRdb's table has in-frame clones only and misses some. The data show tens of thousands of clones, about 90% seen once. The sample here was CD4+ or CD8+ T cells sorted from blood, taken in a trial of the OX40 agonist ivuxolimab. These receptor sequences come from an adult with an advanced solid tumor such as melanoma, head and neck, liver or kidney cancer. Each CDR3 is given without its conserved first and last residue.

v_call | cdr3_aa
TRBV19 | ASSIDRNPDTQY
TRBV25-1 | ASSELLADGLF
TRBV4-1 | ASSQDRGGIGYT
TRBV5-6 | ASSWGTEAF
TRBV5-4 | ASSLAGGNSPLH
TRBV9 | ASSGTGTRKVEQY
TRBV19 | ASSIGGEQY
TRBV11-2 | ASSLDLVRTGGNTEAF
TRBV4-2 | ASGTVGTHYGYT
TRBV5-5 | ASSSYAGTGIYGYT
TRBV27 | ASSSTVSAYNEQF
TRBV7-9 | ASSPTPWNGVSYEQY
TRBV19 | ASSHWDRGDEQY
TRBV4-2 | ASSLGLLGANVLT
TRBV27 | ASSFGAEQY
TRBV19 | ASSIEKGNSPLH
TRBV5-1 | ASSLGRWTTNYGYT
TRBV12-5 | ASGGSAGRSIQETQY
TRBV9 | ASSVQGSSYEQY
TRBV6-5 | ASSVMDTGELF
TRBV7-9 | ASRSQADYEQY
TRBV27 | ASSFSLGERPTDTQY